A single sample is the source of the 11 T cell receptor beta chains below, sequenced in a study of breast tumors, draining lymph nodes, adjacent tissues. Breast cancer patients provided tissue from their axillary draining lymph nodes. TCRdb recomputed calls from the multiplex PCR reads with MiXCR, one row per CDR3 protein. Of 130,000 or so distinct CDR3 sequences in the sample, 20% to 25% were seen once. The sequencing sample was made of axillary lymph node tissue. The source is a female donor with breast cancer. Some clones in this sample may be carry-over from other donors' samples.

This clonotype was found once. This may arise from a read error, as a much more abundant clone is one base away. The rearrangement links TRBV5-1 to TRBJ2-2; 7 nucleotides align to TRBD2. J lost 2 bases, V lost 7 bases, and 8 bases had no gene match. CDR3 length equals 15 residues. The germline gives CDR1 SGHRS, CDR2 YFSETQ. This chain's CDR3 is CASGVSSGNTGELFF. The CDR3 DNA is TGCGCCAGCGGAGTGTCTAGCGGTAACACCGGGGAGCTGTTTTTT.

This clonotype was counted at least ten times. The chain joins TRBV10-3 to TRBJ2-3; D may match TRBD1 or TRBD2 (5 bases each). In germline, CDR1 is ENHRY, CDR2 SYGVKD. Trimming pared 0 bases from V and 4 bases from J, leaving 11 bases between. The CDR3 totals 15 residues. The CDR3 DNA follows: TGTGCCATCAGTGAGTCCCCCCTGGGGGCAGATACGCAGTATTTT. This gives the protein CAISESPLGADTQYF.

As concerns this clonotype: Since a much larger clone is just one base distant, this may be a read error. V usage is TRBV28 and J usage is TRBJ2-7; weak D call: TRBD2 (5 bases). From germline, CDR1 is MDHEN and CDR2 SYDVKM. The CDR3 contains 11 residues. This CDR3 reads CASSSDSGSCF. DNA of the CDR3: TGTGCCAGCAGCTCCGATTCGGGGAGCTGCTTC. The whole variable domain, remainder taken from reference TRBV28 and TRBJ2-7, is DVKVTQSSRYLVKRTGEKVFLECVQDMDHENMFWYRQDPGLGLRLIYFSYDVKMKEKGDIPEGYSVSREKKERFSLILESASTNQTSMYLCASSSDSGSCFGPGTRLTVT.

This clonotype was recorded at least ten times. V gene TRBV6-1 combines with J gene TRBJ1-5; TRBD1 is a possible D gene (5 bases). V was trimmed by 1 base and J by 7 bases, leaving 8 bases between them. Germline V CDR1 and CDR2: MNHNS, SASEGT. The CDR3 consists of 13 residues. The CDR3 DNA reads as TGTGCCAGCAGTGAAGGGGGCGAGCAGCCCCAGCATTTT. It yields the protein CASSEGGEQPQHF.

This clonotype has a count of ten or more. V is TRBV7-9 and J is TRBJ2-1; the D is unclear. The CDR3 totals 12 residues. Germline CDR1 SEHNR, CDR2 FQNEAQ (reference sequence). V was shortened by 5 bases and J by 5 bases, with 7 bases between the two germline ends. CDR3 sequence: CASSRNDNEQFF. The DNA of the CDR3 is TGTGCCAGCAGCCGGAATGACAATGAGCAGTTCTTC.

This clonotype was seen many times. The V and J genes are TRBV9 and TRBJ2-5; D unresolved. Trimming removed 0 bases at V and 1 base at J, with 7 bases between. The CDR3 runs to 14 residues. Germline V gene lookup returns CDR1 SGDLS and CDR2 YYNGEE. For the CDR3, the DNA is TGTGCCAGCAGCGTAGGTGGGATCCAAGAGACCCAGTACTTC. Amino acids: CASSVGGIQETQYF.

This clonotype was observed many times. V usage is TRBV20-1 and J usage is TRBJ2-1, with 11 bases matching TRBD2. In germline, CDR1 is DFQATT, CDR2 SNEGSKA (reference sequence). The trim removed 3 bases at V and 7 bases at J, leaving 14 bases unmatched. The CDR3 is 17 amino acids. The chain's CDR3 is CSARRLGLAGGWNEQFF. For the CDR3, the DNA is TGCAGTGCTAGGCGCCTGGGGCTAGCGGGAGGATGGAATGAGCAGTTCTTC.

As concerns this clonotype: At one boundary the junction diverges from the germline segment, which might be a read error. The V gene is TRBV4-1, the J gene TRBJ1-1; D is undetermined. Germline V gene sequence: CDR1 MGHRA, CDR2 YSYEKL. This CDR3 contains 14 residues. The CDR3 DNA is TGCGCCAGCAGCCAAGCTTTTAAGAACCCTGAAGCTTTCTTT. Its translation: CASSQAFKNPEAFF.

This clonotype came up many times. The chain joins TRBV6-5 to TRBJ1-2, with D hard to call. V lost 2 bases and J lost 1, with 8 bases in between. CDR1 and CDR2 (germline): MNHEY, SVGAGI. The CDR3 totals 14 residues. For the CDR3, the DNA is TGTGCCAGCAGTTACGATAGGCTTAACTATGGCTACACCTTC. It yields the protein CASSYDRLNYGYTF.

Notes on this clonotype: A much larger clone differs from this one at a single base, so this may be a read error. This chain connects TRBV30 to TRBJ1-2; 9 bases agree with TRBD1. The CDR3 totals 13 residues. Germline CDR1 is GTSNPN and CDR2 is SVGIG (reference sequence). The CDR3 reads CARSTGGGYGYTF. DNA for the CDR3: TGTGCCCGGAGCACAGGGGGCGGGTATGGCTACACCTTC.

This clonotype was picked up many times. The V call is TRBV20-1, the J call TRBJ1-4, with D possibly matching TRBD1 (5 bases). The V gene lost 7 bases and the J gene lost 0 bases, with 12 bases spanning the gap. CDR1 is DFQATT and CDR2 is SNEGSKA in the germline V gene (reference sequence). The CDR3 has 14 amino acids. The CDR3 nucleotides read TGCAGTGGGCGGGGCTCTGCAACTAATGAAAAACTGTTTTTT. Translation gives CSGRGSATNEKLFF.